Listed below are T cell receptor beta chains from one sample, sequenced in a study of T cell responses to AZD1222 COVID-19 vaccine. The assay was immunoSEQ multiplex PCR, and TCRdb's table has in-frame clones only and misses some. Here the sample spans 130,000 or so clones, roughly 85% being singletons. Sequenced here: peripheral blood, sampled 28 days after the second dose of the MenACWY control vaccine. The source of these receptors is an adult who received the MenACWY meningococcal vaccine as a control. Both conserved end residues are part of each CDR3. A D gene is named only where the DNA matches it firmly. A row's size may be missing; if present it is once, few, many or a size class.

CDR3 length: 16
D gene: NA
clone size: few
V gene: TRBV6-1
J gene: TRBJ1-2
CDR3 DNA: TGTGCCAGCAGTGAACAGGACAGTGATACTAACTATGGCTACACCTTC
CDR3 protein: CASSEQDSDTNYGYTF

CDR3 length: 14
D gene: TRBD1
clone size: NA
V gene: TRBV11-3
J gene: TRBJ2-3
CDR3 DNA: TGTGCCAGCAGCGGGACAGAGAGCACAGATACGCAGTATTTT
CDR3 protein: CASSGTESTDTQYF

CDR3 length: 15
D gene: NA
clone size: NA
V gene: TRBV16
J gene: TRBJ1-6
CDR3 DNA: TGTGCCAGCAGCCAATCGAACCCTTTTAATTCACCCCTCCACTTT
CDR3 protein: CASSQSNPFNSPLHF

CDR3 length: 16
D gene: NA
clone size: NA
V gene: TRBV5-6
J gene: TRBJ1-2
CDR3 DNA: TGTGCCAGCAGCCCTGAGTGGGAGGTAGCTAACTATGGCTACACCTTC
CDR3 protein: CASSPEWEVANYGYTF

CDR3 length: 13
D gene: NA
clone size: once
V gene: TRBV5-1
J gene: TRBJ1-1
CDR3 DNA: TGCGCCAGCAGCTTGGTAGGTGACACTGAAGCTTTCTTT
CDR3 protein: CASSLVGDTEAFF

CDR3 length: 16
D gene: TRBD1
clone size: NA
V gene: TRBV4-1
J gene: TRBJ1-1
CDR3 DNA: TGCGCCAGCAGCCAAGTAGGACAGGGTCCTAGGTCTGAAGCTTTCTTT
CDR3 protein: CASSQVGQGPRSEAFF

CDR3 length: 13
D gene: TRBD1
clone size: once
V gene: TRBV28
J gene: TRBJ1-5
CDR3 DNA: TGTGCCTCAGGGGGGCAAAGCAATCAGCCCCAGCATTTT
CDR3 protein: CASGGQSNQPQHF

CDR3 length: 16
D gene: NA
clone size: NA
V gene: TRBV5-1
J gene: TRBJ2-1
CDR3 DNA: TGCGCCAGCAGCTTGCTAGGGACTTCTAGCTACAATGAGCAGTTCTTC
CDR3 protein: CASSLLGTSSYNEQFF

CDR3 length: 14
D gene: TRBD2
clone size: NA
V gene: TRBV27
J gene: TRBJ2-3
CDR3 DNA: TGTGCCATCCCACGGGAGGAGCTAGTTGATACGCAGTATTTT
CDR3 protein: CAIPREELVDTQYF

CDR3 length: 16
D gene: TRBD1
clone size: NA
V gene: TRBV7-9
J gene: TRBJ1-2
CDR3 DNA: TGTGCCAGCAGCCCCCGGCGGCAGGGGGGATTGTATGGCTACACCTTC
CDR3 protein: CASSPRRQGGLYGYTF

CDR3 length: 16
D gene: NA
clone size: NA
V gene: TRBV15
J gene: TRBJ1-5
CDR3 DNA: TGTGCCACCAGCAGAGGCGGACATCATAGCAATCAGCCCCAGCATTTT
CDR3 protein: CATSRGGHHSNQPQHF

CDR3 length: 14
D gene: NA
clone size: NA
V gene: TRBV7-2
J gene: TRBJ1-2
CDR3 DNA: TGTGCCAGCAGCTTATGGGCAGGGGACTATGGCTACACCTTC
CDR3 protein: CASSLWAGDYGYTF

CDR3 length: 13
D gene: NA
clone size: NA
V gene: TRBV9
J gene: TRBJ1-1
CDR3 DNA: TGTGCCAGCAGCGTAGATACGAACACTGAAGCTTTCTTT
CDR3 protein: CASSVDTNTEAFF

CDR3 length: 16
D gene: NA
clone size: few
V gene: TRBV19
J gene: TRBJ1-2
CDR3 DNA: TGTGCCAGTAGTTTCGAGGCGGGCAGGCTGTACTATGGCTACACCTTC
CDR3 protein: CASSFEAGRLYYGYTF

CDR3 length: 17
D gene: NA
clone size: NA
V gene: TRBV4-1
J gene: TRBJ1-6
CDR3 DNA: TGCGCCAGCAGCCACCCCCCCCGGGGGGGCTTTAATTCACCCCTCCACTTT
CDR3 protein: CASSHPPRGGFNSPLHF

CDR3 length: 14
D gene: NA
clone size: NA
V gene: TRBV3-1/TRBV3-2
J gene: TRBJ2-1
CDR3 DNA: TGTGCCAGCAACAGGGCAGGCCCCTACAATGAGCAGTTCTTC
CDR3 protein: CASNRAGPYNEQFF

CDR3 length: 17
D gene: TRBD2
clone size: few
V gene: TRBV19
J gene: TRBJ2-6
CDR3 DNA: TGTGCCAGTAGTCCGAGGCTAGCGGAGTCTGGGGCCAACGTCCTGACTTTC
CDR3 protein: CASSPRLAESGANVLTF

CDR3 length: 12
D gene: NA
clone size: NA
V gene: TRBV25-1
J gene: TRBJ1-2
CDR3 DNA: TGTGCCAGCAGTCGGGTAAACTATGGCTACACCTTC
CDR3 protein: CASSRVNYGYTF

CDR3 length: 14
D gene: NA
clone size: NA
V gene: TRBV4-1
J gene: TRBJ1-2
CDR3 DNA: TGCGCCAGCAGCCAAGAGACAGTTCTGAGCGGCTACACCTTC
CDR3 protein: CASSQETVLSGYTF

CDR3 length: 13
D gene: NA
clone size: NA
V gene: TRBV19
J gene: TRBJ2-3
CDR3 DNA: TGTGCAAGTAGGGGGGTACGAACAGATACGCAGTATTTT
CDR3 protein: CASRGVRTDTQYF

CDR3 length: 15
D gene: TRBD1
clone size: NA
V gene: TRBV2
J gene: TRBJ2-5
CDR3 DNA: TGTGCCAGCAGTGCGGGACAGGGGCAAATTGGGACCCAGTACTTC
CDR3 protein: CASSAGQGQIGTQYF

CDR3 length: 13
D gene: NA
clone size: NA
V gene: TRBV19
J gene: TRBJ1-2
CDR3 DNA: TGTGCCAGTAGGACTACAGGGAACTATGGCTACACCTTC
CDR3 protein: CASRTTGNYGYTF

CDR3 length: 12
D gene: NA
clone size: NA
V gene: TRBV5-1
J gene: TRBJ1-2
CDR3 DNA: TGCGCCAGCAGCTTGGATAACTATGGCTACACCTTC
CDR3 protein: CASSLDNYGYTF

CDR3 length: 15
D gene: TRBD1
clone size: NA
V gene: TRBV6-4
J gene: TRBJ2-2
CDR3 DNA: TGTGCCAGCAGTCCGGACAGGGCGGACACCGGGGAGCTGTTTTTT
CDR3 protein: CASSPDRADTGELFF

CDR3 length: 16
D gene: NA
clone size: NA
V gene: TRBV19
J gene: TRBJ2-2
CDR3 DNA: TGTGCCAGTAGTATCGTGGGTGGGGCCGGCACCGGGGAGCTGTTTTTT
CDR3 protein: CASSIVGGAGTGELFF

CDR3 length: 18
D gene: TRBD2
clone size: NA
V gene: TRBV9
J gene: TRBJ2-1
CDR3 DNA: TGTGCCAGCAGCGTAGGCCCTAGCGGCTTTGTGTCCTACAATGAGCAGTTCTTC
CDR3 protein: CASSVGPSGFVSYNEQFF

CDR3 length: 12
D gene: NA
clone size: NA
V gene: TRBV10-3
J gene: TRBJ1-2
CDR3 DNA: TGTGCCATTGGGGAGGGCTTCTATGGCTACACCTTC
CDR3 protein: CAIGEGFYGYTF

CDR3 length: 16
D gene: TRBD1
clone size: once
V gene: TRBV7-9
J gene: TRBJ1-2
CDR3 DNA: TGTGCCAGCACCTCACTTTCAGGGGGGGCGACAGAAGGCTACACCTTC
CDR3 protein: CASTSLSGGATEGYTF

CDR3 length: 15
D gene: NA
clone size: NA
V gene: TRBV5-5
J gene: TRBJ1-5
CDR3 DNA: TGTGCCAGCAGCTTGGAACCAGGGGGCAATCAGCCCCAGCATTTT
CDR3 protein: CASSLEPGGNQPQHF

CDR3 length: 14
D gene: NA
clone size: few
V gene: TRBV19
J gene: TRBJ2-6
CDR3 DNA: TGTGCCAGCACAAAGGGCTCTGGGGCCAACGTCCTGACTTTC
CDR3 protein: CASTKGSGANVLTF

CDR3 length: 17
D gene: TRBD1
clone size: few
V gene: TRBV7-9
J gene: TRBJ2-1
CDR3 DNA: TGTGCCAGCAGCTCCCCGGACAGGGGGAACTCCTACAATGAGCAGTTCTTC
CDR3 protein: CASSSPDRGNSYNEQFF

CDR3 length: 14
D gene: NA
clone size: NA
V gene: TRBV5-6
J gene: TRBJ2-2
CDR3 DNA: TGTGCCAGCAACGGGGCCGGTCGGACCGGGGAGCTGTTTTTT
CDR3 protein: CASNGAGRTGELFF

CDR3 length: 16
D gene: NA
clone size: NA
V gene: TRBV7-9
J gene: TRBJ1-2
CDR3 DNA: TGTGCCAGCAGCTCTGGCGGGAGAGCTCACGACTATGGCTACACCTTC
CDR3 protein: CASSSGGRAHDYGYTF

CDR3 length: 17
D gene: NA
clone size: NA
V gene: TRBV5-1
J gene: TRBJ1-3
CDR3 DNA: TGCGCCAGCAGCCCCACGTCAGGGGCTTCCTCTGGAAACACCATATATTTT
CDR3 protein: CASSPTSGASSGNTIYF

CDR3 length: 16
D gene: TRBD1
clone size: NA
V gene: TRBV19
J gene: TRBJ2-7
CDR3 DNA: TGTGCCAGTAGTATCCCGGGACAGGCGTCTCCCTACGAGCAGTACTTC
CDR3 protein: CASSIPGQASPYEQYF

CDR3 length: 15
D gene: NA
clone size: NA
V gene: TRBV28
J gene: TRBJ1-5
CDR3 DNA: TGTGCCAGCAGTTTGGGGAAGAGTAGCAATCAGCCCCAGCATTTT
CDR3 protein: CASSLGKSSNQPQHF

CDR3 length: 16
D gene: TRBD2
clone size: once
V gene: TRBV3-1/TRBV3-2
J gene: TRBJ2-2
CDR3 DNA: TGTGCCAGCAGCCCAGTAGCGGGAAGGGGCACCGGGGAGCTGTTTTTT
CDR3 protein: CASSPVAGRGTGELFF

CDR3 length: 15
D gene: NA
clone size: NA
V gene: TRBV3-1/TRBV3-2
J gene: TRBJ1-1
CDR3 DNA: TGTGCCAGCAGCCAAGTCGGAGGTGTGAACACTGAAGCTTTCTTT
CDR3 protein: CASSQVGGVNTEAFF

CDR3 length: 16
D gene: TRBD1
clone size: NA
V gene: TRBV6-5
J gene: TRBJ1-2
CDR3 DNA: TGTGCCAGCAGTTACGGGACAGGGGCTACTAACTATGGCTACACCTTC
CDR3 protein: CASSYGTGATNYGYTF

CDR3 length: 14
D gene: TRBD1
clone size: NA
V gene: TRBV28
J gene: TRBJ2-1
CDR3 DNA: TGTGCCAGCAGTCTGACAGGGGGATACAATGAGCAGTTCTTC
CDR3 protein: CASSLTGGYNEQFF

CDR3 length: 15
D gene: TRBD2
clone size: NA
V gene: TRBV19
J gene: TRBJ2-2
CDR3 DNA: TGTGCCAGTAGCGGACTAGCGGGAGACACCGGGGAGCTGTTTTTT
CDR3 protein: CASSGLAGDTGELFF

CDR3 length: 14
D gene: TRBD1
clone size: NA
V gene: TRBV7-2
J gene: TRBJ2-6
CDR3 DNA: TGTGCCAGCAGTACAGGGGCCGGGGCCAACGTCCTGACTTTC
CDR3 protein: CASSTGAGANVLTF

CDR3 length: 13
D gene: NA
clone size: NA
V gene: TRBV29-1
J gene: TRBJ2-3
CDR3 DNA: TGCAGCGTTGAATACAGGAACACAGATACGCAGTATTTT
CDR3 protein: CSVEYRNTDTQYF

CDR3 length: 14
D gene: NA
clone size: once
V gene: TRBV3-1/TRBV3-2
J gene: TRBJ1-1
CDR3 DNA: TGTGCCAGAAAAACAAGAATCAGTGGGACTGAAGCTTTCTTT
CDR3 protein: CARKTRISGTEAFF

CDR3 length: 15
D gene: NA
clone size: NA
V gene: TRBV3-1/TRBV3-2
J gene: TRBJ1-3
CDR3 DNA: TGTGCCAGCAGCCAAGTCCCTCTCTCTGGAAACACCATATATTTT
CDR3 protein: CASSQVPLSGNTIYF